These T cell receptor beta chains were read from a single sample in a study of radiotherapy plus CTLA-4 blockade in lung cancer. Method: immunoSEQ multiplex PCR; TCRdb's copy keeps in-frame clones and lacks some. Found here are 55,000 to 65,000 clones, 70% to 80% of them singletons; the top ten hold about 4%. The starting material was peripheral blood, obtained from a patient treated with radiotherapy plus ipilimumab. All receptors come from a human donor with non-small cell lung cancer who had a partial response to radiotherapy plus ipilimumab. Both conserved end residues are part of each CDR3. D genes are given only for firm matches. Only some rows state a clone size, as once, few, many or a class for expanded clones.

clone_size j_call d_call v_call cdr3_aa cdr3_nt
NA TRBJ1-2 NA TRBV12-5 CASGLKPDTPYGYTF TGTGCTAGTGGTTTGAAGCCAGACACCCCCTATGGCTACACCTTC
few TRBJ2-7 NA TRBV4-1 CASSQLSYEQYF TGCGCCAGCAGCCAGCTAAGCTACGAGCAGTACTTC
NA TRBJ1-3 TRBD1 TRBV5-4 CASSVGGGLRNTIYF TGTGCCAGCAGCGTCGGAGGGGGCTTGCGGAACACCATATATTTT
NA TRBJ1-3 NA TRBV2 CASSDWGGNGNTIYF TGTGCCAGCAGTGATTGGGGAGGAAACGGAAACACCATATATTTT
NA TRBJ2-1 NA TRBV9 CASSAVRWGLDNEQFF TGTGCCAGCAGCGCCGTCCGATGGGGGCTGGACAATGAGCAGTTCTTC
NA TRBJ2-5 TRBD1 TRBV4-2 CASSQDRRMGTGAREQYF TGTGCCAGCAGCCAAGATAGGAGAATGGGGACAGGGGCTCGGGAGCAGTACTTC
NA TRBJ2-6 NA TRBV21-1 CASATRDRGSGANVLTF TGTGCCAGCGCAACCCGGGACAGGGGAAGTGGGGCCAACGTCCTGACTTTC
NA TRBJ1-4 NA TRBV5-1 CASSLEGRTNEKLFF TGCGCCAGCAGCTTGGAGGGGCGAACTAATGAAAAACTGTTTTTT
NA TRBJ2-3 NA TRBV7-2 CAEGSGDTQYF TGTGCCGAAGGGAGTGGAGATACGCAGTATTTT
NA TRBJ1-5 TRBD1 TRBV6-1 CASSSGTGLNQPQHF TGTGCCAGCAGCTCCGGGACAGGGCTGAATCAGCCCCAGCATTTT
NA TRBJ1-4 NA TRBV2 CASMHYSTNEKLFF TGTGCCAGCATGCATTACTCAACTAATGAAAAACTGTTTTTT
NA TRBJ1-1 TRBD1 TRBV14 CASSLRTGLYTEAFF TGTGCCAGCAGCCTACGGACAGGGCTTTACACTGAAGCTTTCTTT
NA TRBJ2-3 TRBD1 TRBV6-6 CASSYPTGGGTDTQYF TGTGCCAGCAGTTACCCGACAGGGGGAGGGACAGATACGCAGTATTTT
NA TRBJ2-7 TRBD1 TRBV6-5 CASSYSGDSSYEQYF TGTGCCAGCAGTTACTCGGGGGACAGTTCCTACGAGCAGTACTTC
NA TRBJ1-2 NA TRBV7-2 CASSPLRTGSGLYTF TGTGCCAGCAGCCCACTTCGGACGGGTTCGGGATTGTACACCTTC
once TRBJ1-4 TRBD1 TRBV7-2 CASSGRTGHANEKLFF TGTGCCAGCAGCGGGAGGACAGGGCACGCTAATGAAAAACTGTTTTTT
NA TRBJ1-5 NA TRBV18 CASSLAGVNQPQHF TGTGCCAGCTCATTAGCGGGGGTTAATCAGCCCCAGCATTTT
NA TRBJ1-1 NA TRBV5-1 CASSLAGQGQAFF TGCGCCAGCAGCTTGGCGGGACAAGGCCAAGCTTTCTTT
NA TRBJ1-1 NA TRBV6-1 CASSERSPFF TGTGCCAGCAGTGAACGGAGTCCTTTCTTT
once TRBJ2-5 TRBD2 TRBV27 CASSSPGLAGEETQYF TGTGCCAGCAGTTCGCCGGGACTAGCGGGGGAAGAGACCCAGTACTTC
NA TRBJ2-5 TRBD1 TRBV5-1 CASSVGTVGETQYF TGCGCCAGCAGCGTCGGGACAGTCGGCGAGACCCAGTACTTC
NA TRBJ2-6 TRBD1 TRBV5-4 CASTLTGGASGANVLTF TGTGCCAGCACCCTGACAGGGGGCGCCTCTGGGGCCAACGTCCTGACTTTC
NA TRBJ2-2 TRBD2 TRBV6-5 CASSYGSGGTGELFF TGTGCCAGCAGTTACGGGTCGGGGGGAACCGGGGAGCTGTTTTTT
once TRBJ2-3 TRBD2 TRBV10-3 CAISETGTSGGATDTQYF TGTGCCATCAGTGAGACCGGGACTAGCGGAGGGGCCACAGATACGCAGTATTTT
few TRBJ2-1 NA TRBV6-5 CASSYQGSSYNEQFF TGTGCCAGCAGTTACCAGGGGAGCTCCTACAATGAGCAGTTCTTC
NA TRBJ2-7 NA TRBV5-4 CASSSPLGHEQYF TGTGCCAGCAGCTCTCCACTTGGTCACGAGCAGTACTTC
NA TRBJ1-6 TRBD1 TRBV6-5 CASRGQGGSPLHF TGTGCCAGCAGGGGACAGGGGGGCTCACCCCTCCACTTT
NA TRBJ2-5 TRBD2 TRBV9 CASSVSGGAQETQYF TGTGCCAGCAGCGTTAGCGGGGGAGCTCAAGAGACCCAGTACTTC
NA TRBJ2-7 NA TRBV6-5 CASSYSAENEQYF TGTGCCAGCAGTTACTCGGCAGAAAACGAGCAGTACTTC
NA TRBJ2-7 TRBD1 TRBV6-6 CASSYQPGQGNEQYF TGTGCCAGCAGTTACCAACCGGGACAGGGCAACGAGCAGTACTTC
NA TRBJ2-2 NA TRBV7-7 CASSSSPSGDTGELFF TGTGCCAGCAGCTCCAGCCCTTCGGGGGACACCGGGGAGCTGTTTTTT
NA TRBJ2-7 NA TRBV21-1 CASSKERGSSYEQYF TGTGCCAGCAGCAAAGAACGGGGGAGCTCCTACGAGCAGTACTTC
NA TRBJ2-3 TRBD2 TRBV27 CASSPGLAGGYTDTQYF TGTGCCAGCAGTCCGGGACTAGCTGGGGGATACACAGATACGCAGTATTTT
NA TRBJ1-5 NA TRBV28 CASSLQGLGNQPQHF TGTGCCAGCAGTTTACAGGGATTGGGCAATCAGCCCCAGCATTTT
NA TRBJ2-7 TRBD2 TRBV28 CASSLYSGASSYEQYF TGTGCCAGCAGTTTGTATAGCGGGGCTAGCTCCTACGAGCAGTACTTC
NA TRBJ2-1 TRBD2 TRBV11-2 CASSLGAGGYNEQFF TGTGCCAGCAGCTTAGGAGCGGGGGGATACAATGAGCAGTTCTTC
NA TRBJ1-2 NA TRBV27 CASRQHREWNYGYTF TGTGCCAGCAGGCAACACAGGGAGTGGAACTATGGCTACACCTTC